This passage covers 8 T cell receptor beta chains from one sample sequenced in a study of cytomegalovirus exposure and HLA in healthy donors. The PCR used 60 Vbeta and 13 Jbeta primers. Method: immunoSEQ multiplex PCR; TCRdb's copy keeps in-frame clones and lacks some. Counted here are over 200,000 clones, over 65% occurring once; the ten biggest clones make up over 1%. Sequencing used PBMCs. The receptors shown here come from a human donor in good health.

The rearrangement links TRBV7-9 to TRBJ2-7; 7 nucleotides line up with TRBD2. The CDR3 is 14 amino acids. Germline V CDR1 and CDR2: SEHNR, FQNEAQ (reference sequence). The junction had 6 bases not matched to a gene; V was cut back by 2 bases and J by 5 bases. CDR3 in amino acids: CASSLNSAGNEQYF. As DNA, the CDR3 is TGTGCCAGCAGCTTAAATTCAGCGGGAAACGAGCAGTACTTC.

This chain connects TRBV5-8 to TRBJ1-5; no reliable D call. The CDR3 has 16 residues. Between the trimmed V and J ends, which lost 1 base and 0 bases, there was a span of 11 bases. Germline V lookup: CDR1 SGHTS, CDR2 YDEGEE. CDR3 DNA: TGTGCCAGCAGCTTGTATACAGCTAATAGCAATCAGCCCCAGCATTTT. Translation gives CASSLYTANSNQPQHF.

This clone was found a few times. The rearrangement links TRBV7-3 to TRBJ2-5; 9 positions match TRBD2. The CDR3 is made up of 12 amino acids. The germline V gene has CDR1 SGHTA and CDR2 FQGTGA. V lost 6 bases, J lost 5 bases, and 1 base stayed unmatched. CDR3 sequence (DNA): TGTGCCAGCAGTAGCGGGAGTGAGACCCAGTACTTC. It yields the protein CASSSGSETQYF.

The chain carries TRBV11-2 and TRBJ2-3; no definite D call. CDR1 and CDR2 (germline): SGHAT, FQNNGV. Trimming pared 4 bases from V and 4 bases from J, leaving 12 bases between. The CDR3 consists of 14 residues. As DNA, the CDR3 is TGTGCCAGCAGCTCACGGCCTAGTTCAGATACGCAGTATTTT. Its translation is CASSSRPSSDTQYF.

CDR3 loop: CASNTGGSFGYTF. The CDR3 DNA reads TGTGCCAGCAATACAGGGGGCAGTTTTGGCTACACCTTC. The genes are TRBV6-5 and TRBJ1-2, with 9 bases fitting TRBD1. The germline V gene encodes CDR1 MNHEY and CDR2 SVGAGI. The CDR3 is 13 residues long. V gave up 7 bases and J gave up 7 bases; unmatched junction bases: 7.

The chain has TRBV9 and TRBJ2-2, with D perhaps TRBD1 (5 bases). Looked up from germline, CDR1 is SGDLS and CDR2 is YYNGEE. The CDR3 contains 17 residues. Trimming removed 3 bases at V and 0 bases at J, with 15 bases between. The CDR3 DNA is TGTGCCAGCAGCGAAAACCGACAGAGTTCGAACACCGGGGAGCTGTTTTTT. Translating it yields CASSENRQSSNTGELFF. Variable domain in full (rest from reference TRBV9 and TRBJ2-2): DSGVTQTPKHLITATGQRVTLRCSPRSGDLSVYWYQQSLDQGLQFLIQYYNGEERAKGNILERFSAQQFPDLHSELNLSSLELGDSALYFCASSENRQSSNTGELFFGEGSRLTVL.

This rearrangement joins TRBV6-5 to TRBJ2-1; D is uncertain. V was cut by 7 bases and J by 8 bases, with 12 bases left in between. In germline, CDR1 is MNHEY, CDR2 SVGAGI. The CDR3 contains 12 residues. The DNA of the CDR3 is TGTGCCAGCATTGAGCAATTCGATGAGCAGTTCTTC. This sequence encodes CASIEQFDEQFF.

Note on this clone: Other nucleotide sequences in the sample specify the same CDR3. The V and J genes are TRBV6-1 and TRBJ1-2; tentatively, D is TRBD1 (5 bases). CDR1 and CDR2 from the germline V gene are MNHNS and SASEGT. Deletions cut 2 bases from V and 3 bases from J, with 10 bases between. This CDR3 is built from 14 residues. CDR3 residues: CASSENQGYYGYTF. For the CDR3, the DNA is TGTGCCAGCAGTGAAAATCAGGGATACTATGGCTACACCTTC.